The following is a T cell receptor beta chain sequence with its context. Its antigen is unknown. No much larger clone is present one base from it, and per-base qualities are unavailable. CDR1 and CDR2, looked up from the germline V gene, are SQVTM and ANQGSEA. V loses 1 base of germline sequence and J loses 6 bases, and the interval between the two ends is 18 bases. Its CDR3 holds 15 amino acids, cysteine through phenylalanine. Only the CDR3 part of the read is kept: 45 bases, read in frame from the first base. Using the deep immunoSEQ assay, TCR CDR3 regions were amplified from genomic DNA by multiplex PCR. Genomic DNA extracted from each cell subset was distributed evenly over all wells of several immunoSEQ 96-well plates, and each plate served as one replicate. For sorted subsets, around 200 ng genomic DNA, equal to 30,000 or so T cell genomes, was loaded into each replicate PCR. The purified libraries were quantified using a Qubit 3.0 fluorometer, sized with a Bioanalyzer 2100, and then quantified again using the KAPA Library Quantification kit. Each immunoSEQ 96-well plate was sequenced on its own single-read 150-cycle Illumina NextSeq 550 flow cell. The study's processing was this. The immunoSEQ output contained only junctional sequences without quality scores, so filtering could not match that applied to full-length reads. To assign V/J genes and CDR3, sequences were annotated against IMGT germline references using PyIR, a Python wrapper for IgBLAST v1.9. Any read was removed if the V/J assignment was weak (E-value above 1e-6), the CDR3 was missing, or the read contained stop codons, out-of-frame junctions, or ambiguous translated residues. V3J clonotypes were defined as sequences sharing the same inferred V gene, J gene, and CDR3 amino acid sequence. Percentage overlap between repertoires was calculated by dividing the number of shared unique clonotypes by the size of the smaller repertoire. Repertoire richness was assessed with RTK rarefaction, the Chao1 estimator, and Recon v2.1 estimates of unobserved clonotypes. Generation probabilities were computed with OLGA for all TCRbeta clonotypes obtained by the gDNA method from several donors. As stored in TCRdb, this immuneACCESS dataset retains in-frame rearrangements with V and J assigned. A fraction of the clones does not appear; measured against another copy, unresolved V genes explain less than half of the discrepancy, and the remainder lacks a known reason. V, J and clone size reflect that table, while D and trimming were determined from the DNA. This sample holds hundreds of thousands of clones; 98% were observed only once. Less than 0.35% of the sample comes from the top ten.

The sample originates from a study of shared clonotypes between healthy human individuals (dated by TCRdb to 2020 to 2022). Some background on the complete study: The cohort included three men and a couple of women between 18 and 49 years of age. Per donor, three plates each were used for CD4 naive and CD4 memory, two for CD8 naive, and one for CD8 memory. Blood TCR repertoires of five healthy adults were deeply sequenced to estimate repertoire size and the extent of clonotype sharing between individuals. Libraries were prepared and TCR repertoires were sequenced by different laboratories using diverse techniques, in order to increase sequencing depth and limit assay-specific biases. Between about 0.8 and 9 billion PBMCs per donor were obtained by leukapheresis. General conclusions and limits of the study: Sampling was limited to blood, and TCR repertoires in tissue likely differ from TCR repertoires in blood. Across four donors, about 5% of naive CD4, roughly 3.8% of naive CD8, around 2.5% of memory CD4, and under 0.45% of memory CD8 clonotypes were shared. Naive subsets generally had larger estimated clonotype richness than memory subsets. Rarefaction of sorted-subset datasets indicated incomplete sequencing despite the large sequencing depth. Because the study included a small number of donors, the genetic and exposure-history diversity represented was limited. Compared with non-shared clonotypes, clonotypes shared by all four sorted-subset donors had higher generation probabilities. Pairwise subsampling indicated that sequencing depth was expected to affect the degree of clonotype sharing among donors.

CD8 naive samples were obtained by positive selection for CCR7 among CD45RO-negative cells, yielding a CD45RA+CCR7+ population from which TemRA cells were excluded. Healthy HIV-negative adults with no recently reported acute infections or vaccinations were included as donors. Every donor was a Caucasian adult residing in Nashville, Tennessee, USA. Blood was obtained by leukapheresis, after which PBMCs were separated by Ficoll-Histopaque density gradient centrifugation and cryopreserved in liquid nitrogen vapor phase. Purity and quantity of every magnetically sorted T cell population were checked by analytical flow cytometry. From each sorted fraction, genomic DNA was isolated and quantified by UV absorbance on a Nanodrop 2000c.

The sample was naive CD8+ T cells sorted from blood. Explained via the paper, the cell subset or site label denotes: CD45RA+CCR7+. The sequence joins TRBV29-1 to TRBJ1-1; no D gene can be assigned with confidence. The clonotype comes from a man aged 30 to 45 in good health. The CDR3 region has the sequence CSVEGRRDGGPEAFF. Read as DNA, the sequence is TGCAGCGTTGAAGGACGACGGGATGGTGGGCCTGAAGCTTTCTTT.